The clone carrying this T cell receptor (beta chain) has only one observation. What it recognizes is unknown. The sample originates from a study of post-analysis software for immune sequencing data. In the study overall: Relapsing-remitting, secondary progressive and progressive-relapsing courses of multiple sclerosis were included. Study-level results: There were roughly 5 TRBV segments more frequent in patients than controls, and TRBV5-6, TRBV5-1 and TRBV20-1 were among them. Batch-matched samples strongly co-clustered by F measure.

cDNA libraries for TCR beta contained unique molecular identifiers. TCRdb reprocessed the PCR reads with MiXCR, giving one entry per CDR3 protein. The top ten clones hold more than 0.45% of a sample with about 800,000 distinct CDR3 sequences, about 27% of them seen once. The V end lost 7 bases, the J end lost 8 bases, and 17 bases lay between the germline ends. Germline V gene sequence: CDR1 DFQATT, CDR2 SNEGSKA (reference sequence). The CDR3 runs 12 residues. The specimen sequenced was blood. This sequence joins TRBV20-1 and TRBJ1-2, with D perhaps TRBD1 (6 bases). This clonotype was obtained from a girl between 10 and 17 years old with multiple sclerosis. As DNA, the CDR3 is TGCAGTGTCATCGACAGGTTACGCGGCTACACCTTC. It is translated as CSVIDRLRGYTF.